This TCR beta chain was captured in a study of OX40 agonist ivuxolimab in advanced cancers. Generated by immunoSEQ multiplex PCR, the TCRdb table keeps only in-frame clones and is missing some. The data show 5,500 to 7,000 clones, with 55% to 75% seen just once and 36% held by the top ten. The sequence was obtained from an adult with an advanced solid tumor such as melanoma, head and neck, liver or kidney cancer. Material: CD4+ or CD8+ T cells sorted from blood, obtained in a trial of the OX40 agonist ivuxolimab.

The CDR3 DNA is TGTGCCAGCAGCCCCGGGCCTTATTCGGAGACCCAGTACTTC. Translation gives CASSPGPYSETQYF. The gene calls are TRBV9 and TRBJ2-5; no firm D call. V was shortened by 4 bases and J by 5 bases, with 15 bases between the two germline ends. CDR1 and CDR2 (germline): SGDLS, YYNGEE. The CDR3 has 14 amino acids.